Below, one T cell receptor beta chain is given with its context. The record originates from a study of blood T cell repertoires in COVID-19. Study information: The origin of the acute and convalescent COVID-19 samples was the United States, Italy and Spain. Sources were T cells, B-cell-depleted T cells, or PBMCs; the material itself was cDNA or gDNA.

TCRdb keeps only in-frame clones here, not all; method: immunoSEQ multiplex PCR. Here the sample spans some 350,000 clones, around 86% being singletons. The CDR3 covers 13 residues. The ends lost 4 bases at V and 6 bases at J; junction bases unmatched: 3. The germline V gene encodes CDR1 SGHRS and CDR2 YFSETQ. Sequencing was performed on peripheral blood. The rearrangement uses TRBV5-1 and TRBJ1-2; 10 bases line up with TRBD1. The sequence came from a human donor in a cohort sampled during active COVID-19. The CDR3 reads CASSGGTGDGYTF. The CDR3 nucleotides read TGCGCCAGCAGCGGAGGGACAGGGGATGGCTACACCTTC.